This TCR beta chain emerged from a study of blood T cell repertoires in COVID-19. From germline, CDR1 is MNHNS and CDR2 SASEGT. V shed 3 bases and J 3 bases; nucleotides not matched to a gene: 7. The length of the CDR3 is 16 residues. The data were produced by immunoSEQ multiplex PCR, yet TCRdb's version contains in-frame clones alone and is incomplete. Here the sample spans some 110,000 clones, roughly 84% being singletons. The TCR sequence derives from a woman between 25 and 40 years old who had recovered from COVID-19. The sequencing input was PBMCs or T cells enriched from blood (not recorded which). The V call is TRBV6-1, the J call TRBJ1-5; 8 nucleotides line up with TRBD1. The CDR3 DNA sequence: TGTGCCAGCAGTGATATGGGACAGGTGTCCAATCAGCCCCAGCATTTT. As protein: CASSDMGQVSNQPQHF.